Given below is one TCR beta chain in context. One end of the junction is discordant with germline, which a read error may explain. Using immunoSEQ multiplex PCR, the repertoire was profiled, and TCRdb retains in-frame clones only, with some absent. Of 190,000 or so clones detected, 80% to 90% appear once; the ten largest clones hold 0.7% to 0.9%. CDR1 SSHAT and CDR2 FNYEAQ come from the germline V gene (reference sequence). The CDR3 is 16 residues long. The source of the sample is a study of blood T cell repertoires in COVID-19. At the level of the study: Some COVID-19 samples were acute and others convalescent; all came from the United States, Italy and Spain.

The receptor was derived from a young woman who had recovered from COVID-19. The rearrangement joins TRBV7-7 to TRBJ1-5, with D perhaps matching TRBD1 (6 bases). Material: peripheral blood. The CDR3 coding sequence is TGTGCTAGCAGCTACACAGGGACACGAAGCAATCAGCCCCAGCATTTT. This sequence encodes CASSYTGTRSNQPQHF.